The T cell receptor beta chain described here comes from a study of T cell clusters in autoimmune cytopenias (dated by TCRdb to about 2019). For context, the study as a whole: Among healthy donor controls, the mean age was approximately 52 years, the median age was approximately 59 years, and about half of the roughly 43 were female. For primary cytopenia, the controls were some 26 age-matched healthy donors, and for secondary cytopenia, the controls were about 13 age-matched CLL patients. In autoimmune cytopenia patients, peripheral blood TRB and IGH repertoires were sequenced during active disease and over treatment follow-up, together with healthy, CLL and autoimmune hepatitis controls. The study aimed to test whether autoimmune cytopenia patients carry a disease-specific immune repertoire signature usable as a blood-based biomarker. Autoimmune hepatitis repertoires were compared with those of around 20 age- and sex-matched healthy donors. Per sample, TRB sequencing gave a median depth of about 54,000 reads and a median of around 2,400 distinct TRB clonotypes. Overall study results and their limits: Compared with active autoimmune hepatitis patients, healthy donors had almost three times as many exclusive TRB clusters, a finding consistent with an autoimmunity-wide signature. The T cell clusters were defined only in silico, and the functional role of the clusters was left to be validated experimentally. The GLIPH analysis suggested a lack of physiological T cell clusters in primary autoimmune cytopenia patients, since some 46 clusters were exclusive to healthy donors whereas over 15 were exclusive to patients. Shifts in the TRB repertoire, including less even repertoires in secondary cytopenia and CLL, were mostly a reflection of lymphoma bias and not of autoimmunity. In the comparison of secondary cytopenia with CLL, no cluster-lack signature showed up, apparently because the dominant lymphoma-associated repertoire masked the signature.

Multiplex PCR with a touch-down protocol amplified TRB rearrangements, with the TRB-A and TRB-B primer pools combined in a single tube. Illumina adapters and sample indices were added to the amplicons through two consecutive PCR reactions using Phusion HS II polymerase. After gel purification with the NucleoSpin Gel and PCR Clean-up kit, the amplicons were quantified by Qubit and checked for quality on an Agilent 2100 Bioanalyzer. Sequencing of the libraries was done on an Illumina MiSeq with 600-cycle, single-indexed, paired-end runs. For the original study's pipeline: TRB reads were aligned and assembled with MiXCR version 2.1.12 using the default MiXCR reference library. A clone was defined by each unique CDR3 nucleotide sequence, and the analysis included only productive sequences with two or more reads. Repertoire diversity was assessed by alpha-parameterized diversity profiles (alpha 0 to 5), including Shannon (alpha 1) and Simpson (alpha 2) indices, computed with an R script. The tcR package was used to compute combinatorial TRB VJ usage, which was then compared between cohorts by principal component analysis with ade4. Using GLIPH, TCRbeta CDR3s were clustered on pairs of cohorts matched for age and read depth, and a Wilcoxon test was used to compare cluster frequencies. TCRdb reprocessed the reads and provides one entry for every CDR3 protein sequence; no DNA is given. The V and J calls reflect TCRdb's pipeline rather than the authors' work. The sample's records list roughly 6,100 distinct CDR3 sequences. The ten largest clonotypes hold around 40% of the sample.

A count is missing, but by frequency this clonotype is medium-sized (0.01 to 0.1%). Which antigen it targets is not known. TRB amplification used 250 ng of peripheral blood genomic DNA, some 40,000 genome equivalents, per sample. The CDR3, cysteine through phenylalanine, is 11 amino acids long. The DNA is unrecorded. According to the germline V gene, CDR1 reads SQVTM and CDR2 reads ANQGSEA. These data were likewise used in another study, on T cell repertoires in aging, cancer and after chemotherapy. The second publication reports: Six donor age groups were covered, ranging from 30 or younger up to 70 or older, and each group contained at least three individuals. TCR repertoires from healthy donor controls were recorded over periods of several months to years and showed clear clonal overlap between repeated samplings. The full dataset contained several million TCR reads. Untreated patients with hematological or solid cancers showed significantly lower blood TCR diversity and higher clonality than age-matched healthy donors. In healthy donors, the decline in TCR diversity with age was mainly explained by loss of richness, whereas in cancer patients loss of evenness was also found to contribute. In both cancer cohorts, median generation probability rose over the chemotherapy interval, which suggests that the repertoire was reconstituted through rebound thymic output. The authors noted that the repertoire data do not allow conclusions about immunological memory after chemotherapy. To look at immunoaging and at how T cells reconstitute after chemotherapy, the study profiled TCR beta repertoires in peripheral blood from both healthy donors and cancer patients. Alongside around 98 healthy donors serving as a reference group, the cohort included 200 to 250 cancer patients, of whom roughly 90 had hematological cancers and fewer than 140 had solid cancers. Processing of the TRB sequences was carried out with MiXCR versions 2.12 and 3.0.5. Repertoire metrics included Shannon diversity, evenness, clonality (one minus evenness), and alpha-parameterized diversity profiles from alpha 0 to 5. The IGoR algorithm was used to calculate generation probabilities for clones in the paired samples taken before and after chemotherapy.

The rearranged segments are TRBV29-1 and TRBJ2-2. This clonotype was sampled from a human donor in good health. The specimen sequenced was peripheral blood. The CDR3 reads as follows: CSVEDRRELFF.